The 24 T cell receptor beta chains in this list originate from one sample, sequenced in a study of tumor and adjacent non-tumor tissue in lung cancer. No cell sorting was done before RNA was extracted from the tissue. More than 3 cm separated this lung sample from the edge of the tumor. The library came from three nested PCR rounds adapted from ARM-PCR protocols. TCRdb passed the multiplex PCR reads through MiXCR, listing each CDR3 protein once. The sample holds tens of thousands of distinct CDR3 sequences; more than 75% are singletons and the top ten take under 45%. Sequenced input: distant non-tumor lung tissue. The receptors derive from a man aged 60-69 years with non-small cell lung cancer.

Comments on this clonotype: This CDR3 is missing its conserved last phenylalanine or tryptophan, likely due to a read error. Because the CDR3's place on the DNA is in doubt, the DNA is left out and the CDR3 is given as listed by TCRdb. J is TRBJ2-2 and V is TRBV11-1; the D call of TRBD2 is as the table states it, not checked on the DNA. The CDR3 extends over 14 residues, inclusive of both ends. Germline assignment: CDR1 SGHAT and CDR2 FQDESV (reference sequence). The CDR3 protein is CASNYTSGTGKPFL.

On this clonotype: The junction shows a germline mismatch at one end, possibly a read error. The V and J genes are TRBV6-6 and TRBJ2-1; D remains ambiguous. The germline V gene has CDR1 MNHNY and CDR2 SVGAGI (reference sequence). The CDR3 runs to 12 residues. The CDR3 DNA reads TGTGCCAGCAGTCCTGCCAGGAAAGAGCAGCTCTTC. Amino acids: CASSPARKEQLF.

As to this clonotype: The conserved final phenylalanine or tryptophan is absent from the CDR3, which likely points to a read error. The chain couples TRBV25-1 to TRBJ2-1; D may be TRBD1 (5 bases). There are 11 residues in the CDR3. Germline CDR1 is MGHDK and CDR2 is SYGVNS. The CDR3 spells CHSSKGVEQFL. DNA for the CDR3: TGTCACAGCAGTAAAGGGGTGGAGCAGTTCCTC.

Remarks on this clonotype: Its ends do not fully match the called genes, so a read error is possible. V and J are TRBV7-3 and TRBJ2-3; possibly TRBD1 for D (6 bases). The CDR3 has 15 residues. The V gene's germline CDR1 is SGHTA and CDR2 FQGTGA. The CDR3 reads CASGPHDRTTETQYF. The DNA of the CDR3 is TGTGCCAGCGGCCCCCATGACAGGACAACAGAAACGCAGTATTTT.

Comments on this clonotype: The junction shows a germline mismatch at one end, possibly a read error. The chain is built from TRBV6-1 and TRBJ2-1; D uncertain. The length of the CDR3 is 14 residues. Looked up from germline, CDR1 is MNHNS and CDR2 is SASEGT. CDR3 sequence (DNA): TGTGACAGCTTCCTTGAGGTTGCTTACAATAAGCAGTTCTTC. Protein product: CDSFLEVAYNKQFF.

This chain joins TRBV20-1 and TRBJ1-6; perhaps TRBD1 as D (5 bases). V was shortened by 1 base and J by 15 bases, with 22 bases between the two germline ends. The length of the CDR3 is 15 residues. In germline, CDR1 is DFQATT, CDR2 SNEGSKA (reference sequence). The DNA for the CDR3 is TGCAGTGCTAGAGGTGGGAATCGGATATGGACACACCTCCACTTT. Translation: CSARGGNRIWTHLHF.

A word on this clonotype: Germline and junction disagree at one end, which may indicate a read error. The chain is built from TRBV28 and TRBJ1-6; D is ambiguous. CDR3 size: 15 residues. Germline CDR1 and CDR2: MDHEN and SYDVKM. CDR3 in amino acids: CTSSIQSSYNSPLHF. CDR3 DNA sequence: TGTACCAGCAGTATACAGAGCTCCTATAATTCACCCCTCCACTTT.

The V gene is TRBV4-1, the J gene TRBJ2-1; D gene ambiguous. Looked up from germline, CDR1 is MGHRA and CDR2 is YSYEKL. V gave up 10 bases and J gave up 4 bases, with 11 bases separating them. The CDR3 sequence is 12 residues long. Written as DNA, the CDR3 is TGCGCCAACCGCCAAGGATACAATGAGCAGTTCTTC. Translation: CANRQGYNEQFF.

Comments on this clonotype: One junction end disagrees with the germline gene, perhaps due to a read error. This chain connects TRBV11-2 to TRBJ2-7, with 8 nucleotides matching TRBD2. Germline V CDR1 and CDR2: SGHAT, FQNNGV. This CDR3 spans 13 amino acids. CDR3 amino acids: CASTPRTAGEQCF. DNA for the CDR3: TGTGCCAGCACTCCCCGTACAGCGGGGGAACAGTGCTTC.

Turning to this clonotype: This may stem from a read error, because a much larger clone lies one nucleotide away. V and J are TRBV20-1 and TRBJ2-1; D remains ambiguous. CDR1 DFQATT and CDR2 SNEGSKA come from the germline V gene (reference sequence). CDR3 length: 13 amino acids. The CDR3 reads CNATPHGINEQFF. The CDR3 DNA follows: TGCAATGCTACGCCACACGGAATCAATGAGCAGTTCTTC.

The chain uses TRBV11-1 and TRBJ2-6; D is uncertain. The CDR3 spans 15 residues. Germline loops: CDR1 SGHAT, CDR2 FQDESV (reference sequence). The V end was cut by 2 bases, the J end by 0 bases, with 5 bases between. The CDR3 DNA is TGTGCCAGCAGCTTATCCCTCTCTGGGGCCAACGTCCTGACTTTC. Residues: CASSLSLSGANVLTF. Looking up the rest from reference TRBV11-1 and TRBJ2-6 gives the full variable domain: EAEVAQSPRYKITEKSQAVAFWCDPISGHATLYWYRQILGQGPELLVQFQDESVVDDSQLPKDRFSAERLKGVDSTLKIQPAELGDSAMYLCASSLSLSGANVLTFGAGSRLTVL.

A note on this clonotype: Germline is not matched at one junction end, which may reflect a read error. The chain carries TRBV11-1 and TRBJ2-2, with D perhaps matching TRBD2 (6 bases). In germline, CDR1 is SGHAT, CDR2 FQDESV (reference sequence). The CDR3 totals 14 residues. CDR3: CASNYTGGTGGLFF. CDR3 DNA: TGTGCCAGCAACTATACTGGAGGCACCGGGGGGCTGTTTTTT. Full variable domain (missing parts from reference TRBV11-1 and TRBJ2-2): EAEVAQSPRYKITEKSQAVAFWCDPISGHATLYWYRQILGQGPELLVQFQDESVVDDSQLPKDRFSAERLKGVDSTLKIQPAELGDSAMYLCASNYTGGTGGLFFGEGSRLTVL.

This clonotype showed up many times. The rearrangement uses TRBV20-1 and TRBJ1-5, with 9 bases that match TRBD1. CDR3 length: 15 residues. V was clipped by 5 bases and J by 5 bases; unmatched bases: 10. Germline CDR1 reads DFQATT; CDR2 reads SNEGSKA (reference sequence). Written as DNA, the CDR3 is TGCAGTGCTCCCAGGACAGGGGCTGAGGATCAGCCCCAGCATTTT. It codes for CSAPRTGAEDQPQHF.

This clonotype appeared a few times. A much larger clone differs from this one at a single base, so this may be a read error. In nucleotides, the CDR3 is TGTGCCAGCAGCTCGGGACAGGGGAGAGGTCCACCCCTCCACTTT. Its translation: CASSSGQGRGPPLHF. The chain carries TRBV7-9 and TRBJ1-6; 10 bases match TRBD1. CDR3 length: 15 amino acids. The J segment lost 11 bases and the V segment lost 4 bases, leaving 8 bases of the junction unmatched. Germline CDR1 is SEHNR and CDR2 is FQNEAQ (reference sequence).

Worth noting for this clonotype: The final CDR3 position lacks the conserved phenylalanine or tryptophan, pointing to a likely read error. The gene calls are TRBV12-3 or TRBV12-4 and TRBJ1-6, with 7 bases identical to TRBD1. The V gene end was trimmed by 5 bases and the J gene end by 7 bases; junction bases not matched to a gene: 8. The CDR3 extends over 15 amino acids. As DNA, the CDR3 is TGTGCCAGCAGTGAGTCGGGACAGCCGAATTCACCCCTCCACTAT. Translating gives CASSESGQPNSPLHY.

Note on this clonotype: One end of the junction fails to match germline, which may point to a read error. This chain uses TRBV29-1 with TRBJ2-3; D might be TRBD2 (6 bases). The CDR3 spans 13 residues. Germline V gives CDR1 SQVTM, CDR2 ANQGSEA. CDR3 sequence (DNA): TGTAACGTCGGAGAGCGGGTTGCAGATATGCAGTATTTT. Its protein is CNVGERVADMQYF.

With regard to this clonotype: The junction differs from germline at one of its ends, possibly a read error. V and J are TRBV5-5 and TRBJ1-2; D is perhaps TRBD1 (6 bases). This CDR3 contains 15 residues. The germline CDR1 and CDR2 sequences are SGHKS and YYEKEE (reference sequence). CDR3 in DNA: TGTGCCAGCACCCCAAGGACAGACCCAACTTATGTCTACACCTTC. It encodes CASTPRTDPTYVYTF.

Points on this clonotype: This may arise from a read error, as a much more abundant clone is one base away. The V and J genes are TRBV29-1 and TRBJ1-5; D perhaps matches TRBD1 (5 bases). Germline values: CDR1 SQVTM, CDR2 ANQGSEA. CDR3 size: 14 residues. The CDR3 here is CSVVPGWGNHPQHF. The CDR3 coding sequence is TGCAGCGTTGTCCCAGGTTGGGGCAATCACCCCCAGCATTTT.

To note about this clonotype: The CDR3 does not end in the conserved phenylalanine or tryptophan, so this is likely a read error. The genes are TRBV29-1 and TRBJ1-1, with D maybe TRBD1 (5 bases). CDR1 is SQVTM and CDR2 is ANQGSEA in the germline V gene. The CDR3 is 13 residues long. CDR3 DNA sequence: TGCATCGGATCAGGGACGAGGGACGCTGAAGCTTTCTAT. This gives the protein CIGSGTRDAEAFY.

This chain joins TRBV28 and TRBJ2-4; D remains unclear. Trimming cost V 10 bases and J 2 bases, with 18 bases left between them. The CDR3 has 15 amino acids. The germline gives CDR1 MDHEN, CDR2 SYDVKM. Written as DNA, the CDR3 is TGTGCCACCTGCGGCTGGGCTGGAACCAAAAACATTCAGTACTTC. Translated: CATCGWAGTKNIQYF.

The rearrangement uses TRBV4-2 and TRBJ2-2; D gene ambiguous. V lost 3 bases, J lost 9 bases, and 14 bases lay in between. The CDR3 length is 14 residues. Germline CDR1 LGHNA, CDR2 YNFKEQ. The DNA for the CDR3 is TGTGCCAGCAGCCAGGCAAACTTTGCCCGGGAGCTGTTTTTT. It encodes CASSQANFARELFF.

Many counts were recorded for this clonotype. The chain is built from TRBV20-1 and TRBJ1-6; TRBD1 agrees at 7 bases. V dropped 2 bases and J dropped 3; count of bases not matched to a gene: 10. The V gene's germline CDR1 is DFQATT and CDR2 SNEGSKA (reference sequence). This CDR3 has 17 residues. CDR3: CSARSLDRDSYNSPLHF. Written as DNA, the CDR3 is TGCAGTGCTAGATCCCTAGACCGGGACAGCTATAATTCACCCCTCCACTTT.

This clonotype was picked up a small number of times. The chain couples TRBV4-1 to TRBJ1-5; D remains unclear. Looked up from germline, CDR1 is MGHRA and CDR2 is YSYEKL. This CDR3 is built from 15 residues. V was clipped by 1 base and J by 0 bases, with 7 bases between them. CDR3 loop: CASSQVIYSNQPQHF. The CDR3 nucleotides are TGCGCCAGCAGCCAAGTGATTTATAGCAATCAGCCCCAGCATTTT.

This clonotype was recorded only once. V and J are TRBV6-2 or TRBV6-3 and TRBJ2-1; either TRBD1 or TRBD2 may supply D (5 bases each). Per germline, CDR1 MNHEY and CDR2 SVGEGT. The length of the CDR3 is 14 residues. CDR3 coding DNA: TGTGGCAGTCAAACAGGACTCTTTGGGAATGAGCAGTTCTTC. It specifies CGSQTGLFGNEQFF.